Sequencing of this T cell receptor (beta chain) was carried out in a study of blood T cells in healthy people across ages. Per the germline V gene, CDR1 is SGDLS and CDR2 is YYNGEE. The CDR3 has 14 amino acids. Losses at the gene ends were 6 bases for V and 8 bases for J; bases not matched to a gene: 5. A note on this clonotype: This may be a read error, as it is one base from a much larger clone.

For the second PCR, which ran for roughly 6 to 12 cycles, a sample-barcoded 5' primer and a J-beta primer mix were used. MiXCR, applied by TCRdb to the 5' RACE reads, yields one record per CDR3 protein. The data contain about 840,000 distinct CDR3 sequences, 25% to 30% of them singletons. In addition, the sample was reused for a study of T cells of mothers and their children.

The chain uses TRBV9 and TRBJ2-1, with TRBD2 matching over 13 bases. The material sequenced was blood. The clonotype comes from a woman aged 35 to 49 in good health. CDR3 region: CASTGTSGDDEQFF. The DNA of the CDR3 is TGTGCCAGCACAGGGACTAGCGGGGACGATGAGCAGTTCTTC.